This T cell receptor (beta chain) came from a study of T cell repertoires in cytomegalovirus infection. Notes on the study in general: CMV carriers with the relevant HLA were identified by cumulative public TCR beta family frequency.

Looked up from germline, CDR1 is MNHNS and CDR2 is SASEGT. Deletions cut 6 bases from V and 0 bases from J, with 14 bases between. CDR3 size: 16 residues. In its sample, this clonotype was seen many times. Its cognate antigen is unknown. TCRdb re-analysed the reads in MiXCR, keeping a single row per CDR3 protein. This table has around 440,000 distinct CDR3 sequences, about 11% appearing once. V gene TRBV6-1 combines with J gene TRBJ2-2, with D possibly matching TRBD1 (6 bases). This clonotype was sampled from a human donor in good health (CMV status not recorded). Some clones in this sample may be carry-over from other donors' samples. The sequenced sample consisted of PBMCs. DNA for the CDR3: TGTGCCAGCAGACCACCGGGACAAACGAACACCGGGGAGCTGTTTTTT. The encoded protein is CASRPPGQTNTGELFF.